The 10 T cell receptor beta chains listed next were all sequenced from one sample in a study of Tregs in tolerant kidney transplant recipients (dated by TCRdb to the late 2010s). To prepare the library, the immunoSEQ multiplex PCR assay was applied. The source is immuneACCESS, and TCRdb retained only in-frame sequences with V and J called. Part of the clones is not carried over; for the studies checked, unresolved V genes explain less than half of this, and the remainder is unexplained. The sample table lists roughly 250,000 clones, roughly 84% of them with a count of one. Less than 0.75% of the sample rests with the top ten. Source material: CD4+ T cells from blood. All receptors derive from a human donor in good health.

As regards this clone: A read error may account for a junction end that differs from germline. This sample includes further DNA sequences coding for the same CDR3. This chain uses TRBV4-1 with TRBJ1-2, with 9 bases identical to TRBD1. The germline gives CDR1 MGHRA, CDR2 YSYEKL. This CDR3 has 16 residues. The CDR3 loop reads CASSQAILQGARGYTF. CDR3 sequence (DNA): TGCGCCAGTAGCCAGGCTATTCTACAGGGGGCGCGTGGCTACACCTTC.

The table lists this clone with a few counts. J is TRBJ2-7 and V is TRBV6-1; no definite D call. From germline, CDR1 is MNHNS and CDR2 SASEGT. The CDR3 is 14 amino acids. V lost 4 bases to trimming and J lost 0 bases, with 10 bases between them. Here the CDR3 DNA reads TGTGCCAGCAGTGTCGAGAGAAGCTCCTACGAGCAGTACTTC. This sequence encodes CASSVERSSYEQYF.

The V call is TRBV5-1, the J call TRBJ2-2; D remains unclear. With 4 bases removed from V and 0 bases from J, the gap between germline ends came to 10 bases. Germline values: CDR1 SGHRS, CDR2 YFSETQ. CDR3 length: 15 amino acids. CDR3 residues: CASSGLGTNTGELFF. The CDR3 DNA reads TGCGCCAGCAGCGGCCTGGGCACGAACACCGGGGAGCTGTTTTTT.

The genes are TRBV7-3 and TRBJ2-5, with D perhaps matching TRBD1 (6 bases). The germline gives CDR1 SGHTA, CDR2 FQGTGA. V was cut by 5 bases and J by 3 bases, with 13 bases left in between. CDR3 size: 14 residues. The CDR3 sequence: CASSREAGEETQYF. CDR3 nucleotides: TGTGCCAGCAGCCGCGAGGCAGGGGAAGAGACCCAGTACTTC.

This sequence joins TRBV5-1 and TRBJ1-2; D uncertain. From germline, CDR1 is SGHRS and CDR2 YFSETQ. The CDR3 is 11 amino acids. V gave up 3 bases and J gave up 4 bases, with 4 bases separating them. CDR3 sequence: CASSSFYGYTF. The CDR3 region has the DNA TGCGCCAGCAGCTCGTTCTATGGCTACACCTTC.

The genes are TRBV30 and TRBJ1-1; D unclear. The germline gives CDR1 GTSNPN, CDR2 SVGIG (reference sequence). With 0 bases removed from V and 11 bases from J, the gap between germline ends came to 13 bases. The CDR3 covers 12 residues. The CDR3 here is CAWSVGPPSAFF. In DNA, the CDR3 is TGTGCCTGGAGTGTAGGCCCCCCGAGTGCTTTCTTT. Combining the CDR3 with reference TRBV30 and TRBJ1-1 gives the whole variable domain SQTIHQWPATLVQPVGSPLSLECTVEGTSNPNLYWYRQAAGRGLQLLFYSVGIGQISSEVPQNLSASRPQDRQFILSSKKLLLSDSGFYLCAWSVGPPSAFFGQGTRLTVV.

V is TRBV11-2 and J is TRBJ2-7; the match to TRBD2 covers 11 bases. Per the germline V gene, CDR1 is SGHAT and CDR2 is FQNNGV. The CDR3 loop spans 14 amino acids. The trim removed 5 bases at V and 3 bases at J, leaving 3 bases unmatched. The CDR3 DNA reads TGTGCCAGCAGCAGTAGCGGGAGGGGCTACGAGCAGTACTTC. Amino acid sequence: CASSSSGRGYEQYF.

The chain employs TRBV30 and TRBJ2-7; tentatively, D is TRBD1 (5 bases). Deletions cut 3 bases from V and 3 bases from J, with 12 bases between. The CDR3 is 13 residues long. Germline values: CDR1 GTSNPN, CDR2 SVGIG (reference sequence). The CDR3 here is CAWSREFGYEQYF. Here the CDR3 DNA reads TGTGCCTGGAGCAGGGAATTTGGCTACGAGCAGTACTTC.

The genes are TRBV2 and TRBJ2-2, with D unclear. Germline CDR1 SNHLY, CDR2 FYNNEI. V was trimmed by 4 bases and J by 0 bases, leaving 6 bases between them. This CDR3 comprises 14 residues. This chain's CDR3 is CASSGHSNTGELFF. CDR3 DNA sequence: TGTGCCAGCAGTGGACACTCGAACACCGGGGAGCTGTTTTTT.

This chain uses TRBV7-3 with TRBJ2-1; the match to TRBD2 covers 7 bases. This CDR3 comprises 15 residues. CDR1 is SGHTA, CDR2 FQGTGA, per germline. V was clipped by 2 bases and J by 7 bases; unmatched bases: 8. CDR3 residues: CASSLERGEKNEQFF. As DNA, the CDR3 is TGTGCCAGCAGCTTAGAACGGGGGGAAAAGAATGAGCAGTTCTTC.